This T cell receptor (beta chain) is drawn from a study of blood T cell repertoires in COVID-19. Study-wide background: The United States, Italy and Spain provided the acute and convalescent COVID-19 samples.

This table comes from immunoSEQ multiplex PCR, and its TCRdb copy is limited to in-frame clones, with some not included. The sample contains roughly 250,000 clones, 80% to 85% of which appear only once. The sequence was obtained from a woman in her thirties or forties who had recovered from COVID-19. The sample consisted of peripheral blood.

CDR3 sequence reads: CASSFGTPRANSPLHF. CDR3 bases: TGTGCCAGCAGTTTTGGTACACCCAGAGCGAATTCACCCCTCCACTTT. The rearrangement uses TRBV27 and TRBJ1-6; no definite D call. The CDR3 loop spans 16 amino acids. CDR1 is MNHEY, CDR2 SMNVEV, per germline (reference sequence). V was shortened by 3 bases and J by 7 bases, with 16 bases between the two germline ends.